The clone carrying this T cell receptor (beta chain) was observed a few times. In the source study's methods: The number of TCRs in each sample had a median of about 96,000 and spanned roughly 20,000 to 750,000. TCRdb re-derived calls from the RACE reads in MiXCR, one entry per CDR3 protein. TCRdb's processing, not the study's, gives the V and J calls here. The top ten clones hold approximately 17% of a sample with tens of thousands of distinct CDR3 sequences, 9.9% of them seen once. This record belongs to a study of human T cells and chemical hapten exposure. Background on the study: All through the roughly 25-week study, the scalp of each patient received diphenylcyclopropenone doses weekly.

The length of the CDR3 is 15 residues. From germline, CDR1 is MNHEY and CDR2 SVGAGI. V shed 6 bases and J 0 bases; nucleotides not matched to a gene: 4. The time point here: patch test 3, about 24 weeks after DPC sensitization. Treatment specified: therapeutic diphenylcyclopropenone sensitization with weekly scalp DPC. The chain carries TRBV6-5 and TRBJ2-3; 9 nucleotides line up with TRBD1. This sample comprised whole blood, obtained in connection with sensitization to the hapten diphenylcyclopropenone (DPC). The source of this sequence is a woman in her thirties or forties with alopecia areata. Some clones in this sample may be carry-over from other donors' samples. The CDR3 sequence: CASREQGASTDTQYF. The CDR3 nucleotides are TGTGCCAGCAGGGAACAGGGGGCGAGCACAGATACGCAGTATTTT.